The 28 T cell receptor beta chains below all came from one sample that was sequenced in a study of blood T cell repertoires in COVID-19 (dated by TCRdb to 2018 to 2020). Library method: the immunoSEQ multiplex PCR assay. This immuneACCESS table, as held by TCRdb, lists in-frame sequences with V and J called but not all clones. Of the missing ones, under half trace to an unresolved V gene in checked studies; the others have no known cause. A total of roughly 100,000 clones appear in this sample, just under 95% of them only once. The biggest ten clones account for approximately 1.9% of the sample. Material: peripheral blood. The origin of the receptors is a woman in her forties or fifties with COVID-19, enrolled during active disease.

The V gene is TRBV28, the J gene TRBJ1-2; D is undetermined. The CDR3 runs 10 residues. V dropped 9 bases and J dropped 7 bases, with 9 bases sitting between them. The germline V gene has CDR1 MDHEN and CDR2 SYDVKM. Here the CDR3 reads CASRGSGYTF. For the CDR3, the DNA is TGTGCCAGTCGAGGGAGTGGCTACACCTTC.

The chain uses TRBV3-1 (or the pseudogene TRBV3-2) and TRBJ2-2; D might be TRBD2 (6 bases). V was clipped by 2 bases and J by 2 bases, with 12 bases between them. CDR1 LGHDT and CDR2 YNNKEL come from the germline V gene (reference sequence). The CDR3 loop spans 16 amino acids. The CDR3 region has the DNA TGTGCCAGCAGCCAAACTCGGCGGGGCAACACCGGGGAGCTGTTTTTT. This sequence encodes CASSQTRRGNTGELFF.

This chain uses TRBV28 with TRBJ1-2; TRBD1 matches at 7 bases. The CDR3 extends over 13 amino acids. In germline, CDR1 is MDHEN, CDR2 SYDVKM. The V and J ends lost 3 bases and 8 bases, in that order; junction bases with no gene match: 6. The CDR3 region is CASSLNRGRGYTF. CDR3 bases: TGTGCCAGCAGTTTGAACAGGGGTAGGGGCTACACCTTC.

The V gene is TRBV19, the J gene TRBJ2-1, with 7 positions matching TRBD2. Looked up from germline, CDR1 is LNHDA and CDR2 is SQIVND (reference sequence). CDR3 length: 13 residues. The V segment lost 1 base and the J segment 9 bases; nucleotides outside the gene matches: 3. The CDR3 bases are TGTGCCAGTAGTATAGGGACGGGGGGTGAGCAGTTCTTC. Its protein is CASSIGTGGEQFF.

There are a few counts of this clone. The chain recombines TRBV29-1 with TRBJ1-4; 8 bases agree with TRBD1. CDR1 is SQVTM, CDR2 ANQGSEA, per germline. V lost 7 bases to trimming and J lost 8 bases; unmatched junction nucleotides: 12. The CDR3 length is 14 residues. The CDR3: CSAYPGQGSEKLFF. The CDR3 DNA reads TGCAGCGCCTACCCAGGACAGGGAAGCGAAAAACTGTTTTTT.

The CDR3 DNA reads TGTGCCATCAGTGAAGGGAAGGGGAATGGCTACACCTTC. This codes for CAISEGKGNGYTF. This chain links TRBV10-3 with TRBJ1-2, with D perhaps matching TRBD1 (5 bases). Trimming took off 3 bases at V and 6 bases at J, with 11 bases between the two ends. The germline V gene encodes CDR1 ENHRY and CDR2 SYGVKD. This CDR3 has 13 amino acids.

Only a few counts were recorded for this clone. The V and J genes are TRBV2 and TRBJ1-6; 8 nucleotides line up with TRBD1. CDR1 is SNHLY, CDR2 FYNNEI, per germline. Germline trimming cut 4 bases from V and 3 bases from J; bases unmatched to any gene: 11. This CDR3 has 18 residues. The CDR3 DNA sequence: TGTGCCAGCAGTGGTTTTGGACAGGGAGGGGGCTATAATTCACCCCTCCACTTT. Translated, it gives CASSGFGQGGGYNSPLHF.

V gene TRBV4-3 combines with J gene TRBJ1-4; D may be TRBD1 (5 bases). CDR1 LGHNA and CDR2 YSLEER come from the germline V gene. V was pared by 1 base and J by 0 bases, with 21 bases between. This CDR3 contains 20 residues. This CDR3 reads CASSQALGSRARSTNEKLFF. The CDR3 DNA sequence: TGCGCCAGCAGCCAAGCCCTAGGTAGCAGGGCTCGCTCAACTAATGAAAAACTGTTTTTT.

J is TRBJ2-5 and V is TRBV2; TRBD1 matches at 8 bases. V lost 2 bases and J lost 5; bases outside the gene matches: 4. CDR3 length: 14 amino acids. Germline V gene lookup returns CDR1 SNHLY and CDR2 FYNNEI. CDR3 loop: CASSERTGMETQYF. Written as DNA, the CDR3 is TGTGCCAGCAGTGAAAGGACAGGGATGGAGACCCAGTACTTC.

CDR3 sequence reads: CASSIDGGRYSNQPQHF. The CDR3 DNA is TGTGCCAGTAGTATAGATGGGGGCAGATATAGCAATCAGCCCCAGCATTTT. The chain uses TRBV19 and TRBJ1-5; tentatively, D is TRBD1 (6 bases). The CDR3 consists of 17 residues. Germline V lookup: CDR1 LNHDA, CDR2 SQIVND (reference sequence). V lost 0 bases and J lost 0, with 12 bases in between.

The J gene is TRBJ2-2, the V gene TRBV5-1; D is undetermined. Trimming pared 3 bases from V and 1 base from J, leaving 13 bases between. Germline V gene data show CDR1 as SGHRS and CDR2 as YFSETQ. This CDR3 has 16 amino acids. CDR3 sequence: CASSSGVAVNTGELFF. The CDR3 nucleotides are TGCGCCAGCAGCTCCGGAGTGGCCGTGAACACCGGGGAGCTGTTTTTT. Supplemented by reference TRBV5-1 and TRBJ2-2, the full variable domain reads KAGVTQTPRYLIKTRGQQVTLSCSPISGHRSVSWYQQTPGQGLQFLFEYFSETQRNKGNFPGRFSGRQFSNSRSEMNVSTLELGDSALYLCASSSGVAVNTGELFFGEGSRLTVL.

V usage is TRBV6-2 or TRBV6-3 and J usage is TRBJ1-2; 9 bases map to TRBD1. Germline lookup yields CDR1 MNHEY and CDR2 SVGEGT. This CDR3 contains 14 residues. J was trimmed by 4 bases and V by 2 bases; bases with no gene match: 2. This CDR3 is CASSYDRGAYGYTF. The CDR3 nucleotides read TGTGCCAGCAGTTACGACAGGGGGGCCTATGGCTACACCTTC.

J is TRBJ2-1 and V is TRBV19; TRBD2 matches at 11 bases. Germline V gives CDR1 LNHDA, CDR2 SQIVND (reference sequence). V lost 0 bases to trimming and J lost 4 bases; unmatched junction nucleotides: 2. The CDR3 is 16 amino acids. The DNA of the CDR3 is TGTGCCAGTAGTATAGATCGACTAGCGGGGTACAATGAGCAGTTCTTC. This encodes CASSIDRLAGYNEQFF.

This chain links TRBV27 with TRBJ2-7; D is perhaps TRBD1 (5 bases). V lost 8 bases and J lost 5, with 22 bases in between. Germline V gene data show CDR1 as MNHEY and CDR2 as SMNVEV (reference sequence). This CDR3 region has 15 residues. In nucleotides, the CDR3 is TGTGCCAGCTCGGTCCGAGGACAAATTCCACACGAGCAGTACTTC. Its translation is CASSVRGQIPHEQYF.

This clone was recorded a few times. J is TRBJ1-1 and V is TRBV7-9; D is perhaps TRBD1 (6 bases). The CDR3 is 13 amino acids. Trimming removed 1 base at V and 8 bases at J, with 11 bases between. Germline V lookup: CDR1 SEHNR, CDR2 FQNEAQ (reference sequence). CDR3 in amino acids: CASSLDQGLEAFF. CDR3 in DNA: TGTGCCAGCAGCTTAGATCAGGGGCTGGAAGCTTTCTTT.

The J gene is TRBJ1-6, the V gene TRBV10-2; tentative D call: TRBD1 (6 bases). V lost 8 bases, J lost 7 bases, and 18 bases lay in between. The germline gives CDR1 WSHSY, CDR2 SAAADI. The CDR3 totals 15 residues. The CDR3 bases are TGCGCCAGCTCAGCGGGGGGGGGCCCGAATTCACCCCTCCACTTT. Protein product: CASSAGGGPNSPLHF.

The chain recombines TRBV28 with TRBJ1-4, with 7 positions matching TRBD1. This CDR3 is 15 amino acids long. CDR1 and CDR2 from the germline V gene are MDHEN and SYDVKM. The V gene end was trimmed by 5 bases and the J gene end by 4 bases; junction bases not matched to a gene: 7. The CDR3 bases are TGTGCCAGCAGTCCTCCACAGGGGCTTAATGAAAAACTGTTTTTT. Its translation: CASSPPQGLNEKLFF.

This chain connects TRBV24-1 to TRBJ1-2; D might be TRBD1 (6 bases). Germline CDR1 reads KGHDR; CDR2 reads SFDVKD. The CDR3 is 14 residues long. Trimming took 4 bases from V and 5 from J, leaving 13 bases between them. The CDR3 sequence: CATSDAGTRYGYTF. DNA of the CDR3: TGTGCCACCAGTGACGCCGGGACAAGATATGGCTACACCTTC.

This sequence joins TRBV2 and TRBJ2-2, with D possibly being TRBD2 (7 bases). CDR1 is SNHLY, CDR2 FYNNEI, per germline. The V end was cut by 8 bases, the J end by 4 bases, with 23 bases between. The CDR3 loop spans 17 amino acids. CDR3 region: CASGSPGAGASTGELFF. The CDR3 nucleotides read TGTGCCAGCGGCTCTCCCGGTGCGGGGGCTTCCACCGGGGAGCTGTTTTTT.

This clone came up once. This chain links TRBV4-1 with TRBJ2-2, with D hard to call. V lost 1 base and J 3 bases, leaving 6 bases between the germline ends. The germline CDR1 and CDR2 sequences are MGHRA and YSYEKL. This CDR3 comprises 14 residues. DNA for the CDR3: TGCGCCAGCAGCCAAGCTCAGTACACCGGGGAGCTGTTTTTT. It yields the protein CASSQAQYTGELFF.

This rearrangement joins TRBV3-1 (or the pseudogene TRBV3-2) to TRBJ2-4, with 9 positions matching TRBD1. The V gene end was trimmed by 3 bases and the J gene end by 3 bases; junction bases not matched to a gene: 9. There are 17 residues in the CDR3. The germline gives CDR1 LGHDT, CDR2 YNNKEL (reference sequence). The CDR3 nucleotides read TGTGCCAGCAGCCAGCTCCGGGACAGGGAAAGCAAAAACATTCAGTACTTC. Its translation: CASSQLRDRESKNIQYF.

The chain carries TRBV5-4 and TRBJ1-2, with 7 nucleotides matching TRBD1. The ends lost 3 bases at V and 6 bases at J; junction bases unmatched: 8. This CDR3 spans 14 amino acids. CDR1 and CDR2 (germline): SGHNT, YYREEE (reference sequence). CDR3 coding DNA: TGTGCCAGCAGCTGGGTGGGACAGAAGAATGGCTACACCTTC. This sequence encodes CASSWVGQKNGYTF. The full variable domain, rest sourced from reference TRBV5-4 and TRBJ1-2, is ETGVTQSPTHLIKTRGQQVTLRCSSQSGHNTVSWYQQALGQGPQFIFQYYREEENGRGNFPPRFSGLQFPNYSSELNVNALELDDSALYLCASSWVGQKNGYTFGSGTRLTVV.

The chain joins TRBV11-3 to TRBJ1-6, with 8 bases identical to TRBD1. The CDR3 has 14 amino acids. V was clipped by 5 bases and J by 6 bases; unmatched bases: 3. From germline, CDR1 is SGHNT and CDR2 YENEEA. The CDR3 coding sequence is TGTGCCAGCAGCCCTACAGGGGGTAATTCACCCCTCCACTTT. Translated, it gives CASSPTGGNSPLHF.

In DNA, the CDR3 is TGTGCCAGCAGCTTGGAGGGGAGGAGCAATCAGCCCCAGCATTTT. This encodes CASSLEGRSNQPQHF. This chain joins TRBV5-8 and TRBJ1-5, with D possibly being TRBD1 (5 bases). This CDR3 contains 15 residues. The V gene's germline CDR1 is SGHTS and CDR2 YDEGEE. V lost 0 bases and J lost 1, with 8 bases in between.

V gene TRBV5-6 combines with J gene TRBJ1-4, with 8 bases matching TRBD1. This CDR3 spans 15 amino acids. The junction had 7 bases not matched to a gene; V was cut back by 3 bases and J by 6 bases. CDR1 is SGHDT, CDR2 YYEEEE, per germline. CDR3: CASSSFDRGDEKLFF. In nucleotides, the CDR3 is TGTGCCAGCAGCTCGTTCGACAGGGGAGATGAAAAACTGTTTTTT.

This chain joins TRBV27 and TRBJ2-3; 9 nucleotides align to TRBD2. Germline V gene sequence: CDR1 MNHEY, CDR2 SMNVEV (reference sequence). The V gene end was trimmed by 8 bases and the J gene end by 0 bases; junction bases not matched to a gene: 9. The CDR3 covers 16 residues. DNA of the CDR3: TGTGCCAGCCTGAAAGCGGGGGGACTTAGCACAGATACGCAGTATTTT. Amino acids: CASLKAGGLSTDTQYF.

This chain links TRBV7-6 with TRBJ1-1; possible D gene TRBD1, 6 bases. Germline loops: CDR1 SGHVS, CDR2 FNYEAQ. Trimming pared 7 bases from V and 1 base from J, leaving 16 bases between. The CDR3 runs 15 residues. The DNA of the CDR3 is TGTGCCAGCACCCCGGGGTGGACAGCGAACACTGAAGCTTTCTTT. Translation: CASTPGWTANTEAFF.

The CDR3 DNA sequence: TGCACCAGCAGCCAGGGGCTAGCGGTAACCGGGGAGCTGTTTTTT. The encoded protein is CTSSQGLAVTGELFF. This chain connects TRBV1 to TRBJ2-2; the table gives TRBD2 as D, unverified against the DNA. TRBV1 is recorded as a pseudogene. The CDR3 covers 15 residues.